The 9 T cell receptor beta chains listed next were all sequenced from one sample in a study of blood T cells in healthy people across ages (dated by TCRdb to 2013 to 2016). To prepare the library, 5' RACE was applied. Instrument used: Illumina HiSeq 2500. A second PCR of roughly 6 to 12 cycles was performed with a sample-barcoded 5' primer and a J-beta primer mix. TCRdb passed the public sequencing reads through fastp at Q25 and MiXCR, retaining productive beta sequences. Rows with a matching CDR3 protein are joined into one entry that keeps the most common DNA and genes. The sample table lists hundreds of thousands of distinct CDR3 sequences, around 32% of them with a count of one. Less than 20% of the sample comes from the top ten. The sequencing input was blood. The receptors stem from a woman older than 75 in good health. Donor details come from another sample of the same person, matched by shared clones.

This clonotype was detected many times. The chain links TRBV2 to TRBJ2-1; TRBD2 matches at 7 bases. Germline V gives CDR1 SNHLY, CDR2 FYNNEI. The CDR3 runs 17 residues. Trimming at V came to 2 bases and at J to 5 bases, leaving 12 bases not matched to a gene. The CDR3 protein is CASSENPWGAGDNEQFF. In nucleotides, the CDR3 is TGTGCCAGCAGTGAAAACCCCTGGGGTGCGGGGGACAATGAGCAGTTCTTC.

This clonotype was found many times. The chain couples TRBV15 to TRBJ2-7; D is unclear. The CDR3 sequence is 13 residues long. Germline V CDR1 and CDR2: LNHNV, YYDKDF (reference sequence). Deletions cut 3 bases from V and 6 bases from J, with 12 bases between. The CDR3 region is CATSSYNSPEQYF. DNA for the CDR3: TGTGCCACCAGCAGTTATAACTCCCCCGAGCAGTACTTC.

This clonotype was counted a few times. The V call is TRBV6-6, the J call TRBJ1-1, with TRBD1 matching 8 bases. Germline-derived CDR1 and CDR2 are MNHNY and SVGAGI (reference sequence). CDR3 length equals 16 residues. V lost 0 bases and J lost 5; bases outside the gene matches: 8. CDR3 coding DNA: TGTGCCAGCAGTTACTCCTCAGGGGGCGAGTGGACTGAAGCTTTCTTT. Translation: CASSYSSGGEWTEAFF.

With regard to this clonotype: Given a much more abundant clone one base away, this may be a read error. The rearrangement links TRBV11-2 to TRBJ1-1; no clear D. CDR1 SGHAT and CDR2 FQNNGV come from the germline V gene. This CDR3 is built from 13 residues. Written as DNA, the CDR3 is TGTGCCAGCAGCTTAGGGAGGAACGCTGAAGCTTTCTTT. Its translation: CASSLGRNAEAFF.

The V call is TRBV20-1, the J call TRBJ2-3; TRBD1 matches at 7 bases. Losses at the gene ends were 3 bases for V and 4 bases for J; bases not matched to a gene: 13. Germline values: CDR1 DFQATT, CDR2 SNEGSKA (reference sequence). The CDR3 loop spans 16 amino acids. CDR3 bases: TGCAGTGCTAGGTATCTTCGGGACAGTCTCGCAGATACGCAGTATTTT. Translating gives CSARYLRDSLADTQYF.

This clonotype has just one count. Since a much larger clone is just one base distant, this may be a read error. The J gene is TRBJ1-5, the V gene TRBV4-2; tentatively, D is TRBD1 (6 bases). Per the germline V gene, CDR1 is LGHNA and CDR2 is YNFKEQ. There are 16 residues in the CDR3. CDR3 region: CVSSQITGSFNQPQHF. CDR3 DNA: TGTGTCAGCAGCCAAATTACAGGGTCGTTCAATCAGCCCCAGCATTTT.

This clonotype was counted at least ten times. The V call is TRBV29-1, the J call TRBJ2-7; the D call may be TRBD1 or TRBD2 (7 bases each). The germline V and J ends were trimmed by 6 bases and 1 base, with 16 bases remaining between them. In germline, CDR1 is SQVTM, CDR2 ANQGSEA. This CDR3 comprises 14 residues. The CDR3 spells CSVGGTEFSYEQYF. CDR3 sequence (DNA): TGCAGCGTGGGGGGGACAGAATTTTCCTACGAGCAGTACTTC.

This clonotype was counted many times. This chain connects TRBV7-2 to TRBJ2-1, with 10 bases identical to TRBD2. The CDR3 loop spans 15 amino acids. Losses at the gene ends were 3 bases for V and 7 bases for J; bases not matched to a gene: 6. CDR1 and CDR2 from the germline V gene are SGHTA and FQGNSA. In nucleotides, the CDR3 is TGTGCCAGCAGCTTCAAAGCGGGAGGGGAGAATGAGCAGTTCTTC. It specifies CASSFKAGGENEQFF.

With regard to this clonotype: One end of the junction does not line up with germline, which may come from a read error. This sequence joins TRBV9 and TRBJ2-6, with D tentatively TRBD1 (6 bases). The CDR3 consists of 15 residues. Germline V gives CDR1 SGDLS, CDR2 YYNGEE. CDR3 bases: TGTGCCGGCAGCGCCAGGACAGCGGGGGCCAACGTCCTGACTTTC. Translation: CAGSARTAGANVLTF.